Listed here is a single TCR beta chain. The CDR3 covers 15 residues. The germline V gene encodes CDR1 DFQATT and CDR2 SNEGSKA (reference sequence). With 3 bases removed from V and 6 bases from J, the gap between germline ends came to 18 bases. In TCRdb, the RT-PCR reads were re-called with MiXCR into one record per CDR3 protein. The sample lists roughly 540,000 distinct CDR3 sequences; roughly 25% were seen once. These data come from a study of response to subunit inactivated influenza vaccine. These data also featured in a second study, about T cells expressing NK-cell markers. That source adds: 5'RACE template switching with UMIs generated TCR beta cDNA. With respect to HCMV, seven of the eight sequenced donors were seropositive, and one was seronegative. What restricted sorting to alpha-beta TCR T cells in several experiments was an anti-gamma-delta TCR antibody. The dominant NKG2C+ clonotypes represented about 1.0-7.0% of CD8+ T cells in 6 or 7 donors. Several of the donors also had these clonotypes leading their CD3+CD56-NKG2C+ fraction.

The material sequenced was CD4+ T cells sorted from PBMCs, taken roughly 12 days after vaccination. The chain is built from TRBV20-1 and TRBJ2-1; D possibly uses TRBD1 or TRBD2 (5 bases each). This clonotype was obtained from a man between 45 and 60 years old who received an inactivated influenza vaccine. CDR3 sequence (DNA): TGCAGTGCTAGCCAAGGACTTAGGGGATCCAATGAGCAGTTCTTC. Its translation: CSASQGLRGSNEQFF.